The source of this TCR beta chain is a study of T cell responses to AZD1222 COVID-19 vaccine. Study summary: Analyses pooled second doses at about 4 or about 12 weeks.

Overall study results and limits: Seropositive status at baseline applied to only a handful of AZD1222 recipients. Spike as a whole was targeted by vaccine-associated CD4 TCRs, dominant at 160-218 and 743-854. None of the repertoires were sampled until the peak T cell response had passed.

V was shortened by 1 base and J by 1 base, with 12 bases between the two germline ends. Germline V CDR1 and CDR2: MGHRA, YSYEKL. The length of the CDR3 is 16 residues. Concerning this clone: Its matching antigen is unknown.

Sequencing was performed with immunoSEQ multiplex PCR; in TCRdb, only in-frame clones are kept and a portion is missing. The sample yields 130,000 to 150,000 clones, 90% seen once. The sequence was collected from an adult in good health. This rearrangement joins TRBV4-1 to TRBJ2-3; no definite D call. This sample comprised peripheral blood, obtained on day 0 of AZD1222 vaccination. CDR3 sequence: CASSQGVALGTDTQYF. The DNA for the CDR3 is TGCGCCAGCAGCCAAGGGGTGGCGCTTGGCACAGATACGCAGTATTTT.